The clone carrying this T cell receptor (beta chain) has more than one count but fewer than ten. Its matching antigen is unknown. The data stem from a study of OX40 agonist ivuxolimab in advanced cancers. On the study more broadly: Patients with prior anti-PD-1, anti-PD-L1 or anti-CTLA-4 therapy were eligible; 40% had some.

Using immunoSEQ multiplex PCR, the repertoire was profiled, and TCRdb retains in-frame clones only, with some absent. The repertoire has about 81,000 clones, about 93% of them found once; the top ten carry roughly an eighth. V was pared by 2 bases and J by 4 bases, with 7 bases between. CDR1 SGHTS and CDR2 YDEGEE come from the germline V gene. The CDR3 is 12 amino acids. Regarding the study as a whole: On average, a greater number of expanded clones characterised CD8+ T cells relative to CD4+. Among the lowest peripheral clonal expansion occurred in 0.1-3.0 mg/kg partial responders.

The source was CD4+ or CD8+ T cells sorted from blood, collected in a trial of the OX40 agonist ivuxolimab. The source of this sequence is an adult with an advanced solid tumor such as melanoma, head and neck, liver or kidney cancer. The J gene is TRBJ2-7, the V gene TRBV5-8, with D tentatively TRBD1 or TRBD2 (5 bases each). CDR3 sequence: CASSFGAYEQYF. The DNA for the CDR3 is TGTGCCAGCAGCTTCGGGGCGTACGAGCAGTACTTC.